This T cell receptor beta chain was identified in a study of PD-L1 blockade in urothelial cancer (dated by TCRdb to the late 2010s). In the study overall: All patients started therapy in about 2014 and received atezolizumab 1,200 mg intravenously every 3 weeks. Pretreatment blood TCR-seq was available for about 27 patients, at least one posttreatment blood collection was obtained for 25 or so patients, and tumor TCR-seq was available for 25 or so patients. Roughly ten patients achieved durable clinical benefit and approximately 20 did not. About nine tenths of the roughly 29 patients were identified as males with urothelial cancer of bladder origin, and a prior smoking history was reported by 18 of 29 patients. An exploratory multi-omic analysis was conducted of the somatic, immune and clinical correlates of response to PD-L1 blockade with atezolizumab in urothelial cancer. An ECOG performance status of 0 or 1 was recorded for the patients, and 0 to 3 prior chemotherapy regimens had been received by the patients. In the same patients, whole exome sequencing and RNA sequencing of pretreatment tumors were performed in addition to TCR sequencing. Durable clinical benefit was defined as progression-free survival longer than 6 months, and TCR features were also tested against progression-free and overall survival. Blood samples were analyzed at 3 weeks after treatment start (second dose) and at 6 weeks after treatment start. TCR sequencing covered pretreatment tumor samples and matched, serially collected peripheral blood taken before and after atezolizumab treatment. A median of about 150,000 T cells and approximately 83,000 unique TCRs was obtained from blood samples, and a median clonality of approximately 0.08 was observed. The paper as a whole reports these results and caveats: Greater expansion of tumor-associated TCR clones in peripheral blood 3 weeks after the start of treatment was observed in patients with durable benefit (n of about 21, p = 0.022). Because of the small sample size (n ≈ 30) and the many exploratory analyses performed, the results are intended to be regarded as hypothesis-generating. Improved progression-free and overall survival was found to be associated with pretreatment peripheral blood TCR clonality below the median.

The cohort included about 30 patients with locally advanced or metastatic urothelial carcinoma who were treated at Memorial Sloan Kettering on a trial protocol. Peripheral blood mononuclear cells were collected from each patient pretreatment and during treatment, giving between 1 and 8 total time points per patient. The Qiagen DNeasy Blood extraction kit was used to purify genomic DNA from total PBMCs and from tumor samples. Collected pretreatment and during treatment, PBMCs were isolated and stored as previously described. Each PCR received spiked-in synthetic TCR analog templates so that absolute template abundance could be estimated from read counts. The immunoSEQ assay used bias-controlled V and J gene primers to amplify TCRbeta CDR3 regions from genomic DNA. Sequencing of rearranged TCRbeta segments was performed at approximately 20X coverage. The paper's data handling went like this. Sequencing errors were corrected by clustering and CDR3s were annotated against IMGT to assign V, D and J genes. Downstream analyses used only productive TCRbeta rearrangements, leaving out any out-of-frame or stop-codon sequences. To compute clonality, Shannon entropy was normalized by the log of the number of unique productive sequences and then subtracted from one. Fisher's exact test with Benjamini-Hochberg correction, at a threshold of adjusted p below 0.01, was used to find clones that differed between time points or between blood and tumor. Entries here come from immuneACCESS through TCRdb and include only in-frame sequences with V and J called. Some clones fail to appear in such tables; in the studies checked, an unresolved V gene covers under half of the shortfall, and the cause of the remainder is unknown. V, J and clone size are those of that table, while D and trimming were read from the DNA. The sample profile shows about 82,000 clones; roughly 87% of them were found once. The top ten clones comprise around 5% of the sample.

This clone has a single count. Which antigen it targets is not known. No base-level quality is on record; no much larger clone is a single base apart. This sequence originates from a woman aged 70-85 years with urothelial cancer. The specimen comprised PBMCs, sampled around atezolizumab (anti-PD-L1) treatment.

The CDR3: CASSQSVGASPGETQYF. DNA sequence: TGCGCCAGCAGCCAATCGGTGGGAGCCTCCCCTGGGGAGACCCAGTACTTC. Recombination linked TRBV4-1 to TRBJ2-5; TRBD2 is a weak D gene call, 5 bases matching. CDR1 MGHRA and CDR2 YSYEKL were looked up in the germline V gene. From the cysteine through the phenylalanine, the CDR3 covers 17 amino acids. This entry keeps only the CDR3 DNA: 51 bases, framed from base 1. V drops 2 bases and J drops 5 bases, leaving 21 bases in between.